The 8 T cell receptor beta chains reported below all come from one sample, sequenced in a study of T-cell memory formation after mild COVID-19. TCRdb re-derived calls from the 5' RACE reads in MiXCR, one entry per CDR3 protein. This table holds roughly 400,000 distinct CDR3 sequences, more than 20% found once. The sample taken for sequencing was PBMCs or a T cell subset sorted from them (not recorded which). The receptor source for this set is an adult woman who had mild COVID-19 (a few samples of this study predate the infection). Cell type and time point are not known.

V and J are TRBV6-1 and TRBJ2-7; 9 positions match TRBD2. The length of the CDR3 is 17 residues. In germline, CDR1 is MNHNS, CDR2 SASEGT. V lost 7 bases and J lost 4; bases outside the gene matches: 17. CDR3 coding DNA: TGTGCCAGCATCTCGGCGGGAGGGTCCTGGCAGACATACGAGCAGTACTTC. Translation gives CASISAGGSWQTYEQYF.

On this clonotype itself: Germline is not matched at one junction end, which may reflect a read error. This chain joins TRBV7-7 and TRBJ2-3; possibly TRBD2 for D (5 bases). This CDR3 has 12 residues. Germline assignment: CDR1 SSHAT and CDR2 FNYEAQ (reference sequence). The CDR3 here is CASSGDGGTQYF. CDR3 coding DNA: TGTGCTAGCAGCGGCGACGGAGGCACGCAGTATTTT.

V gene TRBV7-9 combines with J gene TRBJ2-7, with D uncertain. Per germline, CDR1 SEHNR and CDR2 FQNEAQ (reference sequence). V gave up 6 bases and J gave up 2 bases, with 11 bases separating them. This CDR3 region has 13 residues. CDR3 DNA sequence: TGTGCCAGCAGTCCTGCCGTTGCCTACGAGCAGTACTTC. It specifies CASSPAVAYEQYF.

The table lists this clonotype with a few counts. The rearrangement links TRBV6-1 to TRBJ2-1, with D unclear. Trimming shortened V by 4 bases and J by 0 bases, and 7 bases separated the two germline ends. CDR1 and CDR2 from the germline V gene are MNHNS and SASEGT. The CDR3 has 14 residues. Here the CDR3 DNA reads TGTGCCAGCAGTGGACTGAGCTCCTACAATGAGCAGTTCTTC. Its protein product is CASSGLSSYNEQFF.

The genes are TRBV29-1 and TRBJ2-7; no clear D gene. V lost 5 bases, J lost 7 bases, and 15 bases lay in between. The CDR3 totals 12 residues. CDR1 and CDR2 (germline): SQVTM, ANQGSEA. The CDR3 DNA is TGCAGCGTTAATTTCCCGACCGGGGAGCAGTACTTC. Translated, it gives CSVNFPTGEQYF.

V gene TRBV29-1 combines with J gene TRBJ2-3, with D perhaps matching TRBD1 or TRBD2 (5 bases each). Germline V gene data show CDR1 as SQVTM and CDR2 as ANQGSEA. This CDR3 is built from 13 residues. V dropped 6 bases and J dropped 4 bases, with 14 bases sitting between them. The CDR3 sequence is CSVNYLGADTQYF. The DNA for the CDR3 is TGCAGCGTAAACTATTTGGGGGCAGATACGCAGTATTTT.

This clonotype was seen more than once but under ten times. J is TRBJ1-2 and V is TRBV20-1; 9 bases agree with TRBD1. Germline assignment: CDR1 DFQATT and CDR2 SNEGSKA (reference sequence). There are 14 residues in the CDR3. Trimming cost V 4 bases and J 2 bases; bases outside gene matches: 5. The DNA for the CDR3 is TGCAGTGCTACAAAAGGGACAGGGAACTATGGCTACACCTTC. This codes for CSATKGTGNYGYTF.

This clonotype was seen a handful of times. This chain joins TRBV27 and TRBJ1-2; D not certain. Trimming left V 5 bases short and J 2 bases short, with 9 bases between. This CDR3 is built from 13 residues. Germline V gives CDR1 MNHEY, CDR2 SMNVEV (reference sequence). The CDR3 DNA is TGTGCCAGCAGTCTAACGATCAACTATGGCTACACCTTC. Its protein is CASSLTINYGYTF.